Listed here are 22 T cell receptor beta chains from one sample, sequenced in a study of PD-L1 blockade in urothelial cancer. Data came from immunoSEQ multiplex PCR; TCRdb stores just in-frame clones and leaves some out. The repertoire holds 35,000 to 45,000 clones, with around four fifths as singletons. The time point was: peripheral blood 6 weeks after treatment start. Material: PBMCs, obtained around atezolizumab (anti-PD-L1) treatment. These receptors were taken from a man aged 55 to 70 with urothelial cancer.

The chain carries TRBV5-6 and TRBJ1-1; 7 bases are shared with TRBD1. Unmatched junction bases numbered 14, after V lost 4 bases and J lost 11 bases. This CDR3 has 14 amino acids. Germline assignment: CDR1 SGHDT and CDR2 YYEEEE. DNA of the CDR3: TGTGCCAGCAGCCGGGACAGAAGACCCTTTTGGGCTTTCTTT. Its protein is CASSRDRRPFWAFF.

The CDR3 loop is CASSPLTGELFF. The CDR3 DNA reads as TGCGCCAGCAGCCCCCTCACCGGGGAGCTGTTTTTT. This chain uses TRBV5-1 with TRBJ2-2; D is unclear. The V gene lost 4 bases and the J gene lost 4 bases, with 5 bases spanning the gap. Germline CDR1 reads SGHRS; CDR2 reads YFSETQ. CDR3 length: 12 residues.

The CDR3 protein is CASSLDRGRNQPQHF. The CDR3 nucleotides are TGTGCCAGCAGCCTCGACAGGGGACGGAATCAGCCCCAGCATTTT. J is TRBJ1-5 and V is TRBV6-1, with 8 nucleotides matching TRBD1. Losses at the gene ends were 6 bases for V and 4 bases for J; bases not matched to a gene: 8. The germline V gene has CDR1 MNHNS and CDR2 SASEGT. There are 15 residues in the CDR3.

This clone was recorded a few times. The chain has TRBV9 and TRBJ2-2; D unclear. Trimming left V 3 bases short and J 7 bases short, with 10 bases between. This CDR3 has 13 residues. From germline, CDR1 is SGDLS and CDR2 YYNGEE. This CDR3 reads CASSAQHSGELFF. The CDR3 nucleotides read TGTGCCAGCAGCGCGCAACACAGCGGGGAGCTGTTTTTT.

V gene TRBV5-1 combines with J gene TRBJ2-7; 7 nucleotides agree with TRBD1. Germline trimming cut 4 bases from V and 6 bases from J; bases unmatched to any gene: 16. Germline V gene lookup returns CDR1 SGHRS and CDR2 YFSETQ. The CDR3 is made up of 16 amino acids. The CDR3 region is CASSPVEGAISFEQYF. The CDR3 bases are TGCGCCAGCAGCCCGGTAGAGGGGGCTATCTCTTTCGAGCAGTACTTC. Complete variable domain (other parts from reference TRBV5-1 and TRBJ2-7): KAGVTQTPRYLIKTRGQQVTLSCSPISGHRSVSWYQQTPGQGLQFLFEYFSETQRNKGNFPGRFSGRQFSNSRSEMNVSTLELGDSALYLCASSPVEGAISFEQYFGPGTRLTVT.

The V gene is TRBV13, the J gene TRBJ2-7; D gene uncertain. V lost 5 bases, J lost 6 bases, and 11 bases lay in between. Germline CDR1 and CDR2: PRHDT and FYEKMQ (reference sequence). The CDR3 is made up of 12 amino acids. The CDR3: CASSPRLGEQYF. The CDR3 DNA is TGTGCCAGCAGCCCACGACTGGGCGAGCAGTACTTC.

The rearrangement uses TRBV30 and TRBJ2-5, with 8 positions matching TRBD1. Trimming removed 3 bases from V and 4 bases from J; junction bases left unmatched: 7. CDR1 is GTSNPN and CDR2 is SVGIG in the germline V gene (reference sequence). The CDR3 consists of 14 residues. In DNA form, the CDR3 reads TGTGCCTGGAGAAGATCCGGACAGGGAGAGACCCAGTACTTC. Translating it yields CAWRRSGQGETQYF.

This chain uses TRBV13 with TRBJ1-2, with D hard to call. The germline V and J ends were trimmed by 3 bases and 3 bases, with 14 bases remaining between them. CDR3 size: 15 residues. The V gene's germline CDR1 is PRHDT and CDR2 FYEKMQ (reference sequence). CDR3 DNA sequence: TGTGCCAGCAGCTTGCGAGGGCTCGAGGACTATGGCTACACCTTC. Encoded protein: CASSLRGLEDYGYTF. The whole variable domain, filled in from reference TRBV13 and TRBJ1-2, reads AAGVIQSPRHLIKEKRETATLKCYPIPRHDTVYWYQQGPGQDPQFLISFYEKMQSDKGSIPDRFSAQQFSDYHSELNMSSLELGDSALYFCASSLRGLEDYGYTFGSGTRLTVV.

CDR3 nucleotides: TGCAGCGTCTGGGGGCTGGAGGCTGAAGCTTTCTTT. Its translation: CSVWGLEAEAFF. This chain connects TRBV29-1 to TRBJ1-1; D might be TRBD1 (6 bases). CDR1 is SQVTM, CDR2 ANQGSEA, per germline. CDR3 length: 12 residues. V gave up 6 bases and J gave up 6 bases, with 14 bases separating them. The full variable domain, rest sourced from reference TRBV29-1 and TRBJ1-1, is SAVISQKPSRDICQRGTSLTIQCQVDSQVTMMFWYRQQPGQSLTLIATANQGSEATYESGFVIDKFPISRPNLTFSTLTVSNMSPEDSSIYLCSVWGLEAEAFFGQGTRLTVV.

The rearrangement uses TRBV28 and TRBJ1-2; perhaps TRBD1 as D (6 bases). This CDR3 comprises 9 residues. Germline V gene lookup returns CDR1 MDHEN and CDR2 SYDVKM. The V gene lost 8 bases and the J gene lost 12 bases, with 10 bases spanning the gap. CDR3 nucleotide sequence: TGTGCCAGCGGACAGAGCCACACCTTC. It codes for CASGQSHTF.

The CDR3 protein is CAWSGGQGDNTDTQYF. As DNA, the CDR3 is TGTGCCTGGAGCGGTGGACAGGGAGACAACACAGATACGCAGTATTTT. J is TRBJ2-3 and V is TRBV30; 8 bases agree with TRBD1. Germline assignment: CDR1 GTSNPN and CDR2 SVGIG (reference sequence). Losses at the gene ends were 3 bases for V and 2 bases for J; bases not matched to a gene: 10. The CDR3 spans 16 residues.

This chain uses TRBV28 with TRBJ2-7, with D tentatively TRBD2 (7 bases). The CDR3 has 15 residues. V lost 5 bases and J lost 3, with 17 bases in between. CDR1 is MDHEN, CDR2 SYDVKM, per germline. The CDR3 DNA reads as TGTGCCAGCAGTCCTTTGGGGGGGGGCAACTACGAGCAGTACTTC. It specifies CASSPLGGGNYEQYF.

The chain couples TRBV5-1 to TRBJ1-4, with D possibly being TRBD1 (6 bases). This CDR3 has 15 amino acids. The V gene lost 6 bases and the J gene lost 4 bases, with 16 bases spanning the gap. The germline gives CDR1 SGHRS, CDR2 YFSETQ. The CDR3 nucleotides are TGCGCCAGCACAGAGGGGGATACGGATAATGAAAAACTGTTTTTT. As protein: CASTEGDTDNEKLFF.

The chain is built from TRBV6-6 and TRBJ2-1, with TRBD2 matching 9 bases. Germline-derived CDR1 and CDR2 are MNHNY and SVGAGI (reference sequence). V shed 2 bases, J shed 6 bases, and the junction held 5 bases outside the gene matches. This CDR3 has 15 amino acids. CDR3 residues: CASSYPERGANEQFF. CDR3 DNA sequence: TGTGCCAGCAGTTACCCCGAGCGGGGGGCCAATGAGCAGTTCTTC.

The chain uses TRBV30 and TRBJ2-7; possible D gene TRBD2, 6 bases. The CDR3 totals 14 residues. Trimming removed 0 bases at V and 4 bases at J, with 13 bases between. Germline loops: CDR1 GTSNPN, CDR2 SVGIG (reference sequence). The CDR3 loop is CAWSVLPGTYEQYF. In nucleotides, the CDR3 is TGTGCCTGGAGTGTGTTGCCAGGGACTTACGAGCAGTACTTC.

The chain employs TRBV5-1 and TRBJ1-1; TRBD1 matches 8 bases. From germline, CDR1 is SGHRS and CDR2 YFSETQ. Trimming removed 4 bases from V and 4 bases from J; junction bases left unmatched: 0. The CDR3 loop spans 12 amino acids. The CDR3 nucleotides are TGCGCCAGCAGCACAGGGGGCACTGAAGCTTTCTTT. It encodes CASSTGGTEAFF.

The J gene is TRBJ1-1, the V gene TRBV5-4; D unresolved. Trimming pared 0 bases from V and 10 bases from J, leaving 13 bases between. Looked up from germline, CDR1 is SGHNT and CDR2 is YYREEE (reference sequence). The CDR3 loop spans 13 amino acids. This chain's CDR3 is CASSLDLNVRAFF. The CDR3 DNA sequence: TGTGCCAGCAGCTTGGACCTCAATGTGCGAGCTTTCTTT.

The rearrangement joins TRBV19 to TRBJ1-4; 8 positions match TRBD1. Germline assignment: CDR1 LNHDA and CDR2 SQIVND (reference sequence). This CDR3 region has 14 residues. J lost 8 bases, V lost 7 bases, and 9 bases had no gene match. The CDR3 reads CASKTGQGSEKLFF. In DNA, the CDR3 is TGTGCCAGTAAAACCGGACAGGGAAGCGAAAAACTGTTTTTT.

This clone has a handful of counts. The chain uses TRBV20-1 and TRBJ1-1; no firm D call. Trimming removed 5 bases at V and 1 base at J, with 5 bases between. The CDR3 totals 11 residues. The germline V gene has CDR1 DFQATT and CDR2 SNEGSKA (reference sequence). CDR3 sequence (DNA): TGCAGTGCTGGCCCGAACACTGAAGCTTTCTTT. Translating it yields CSAGPNTEAFF.

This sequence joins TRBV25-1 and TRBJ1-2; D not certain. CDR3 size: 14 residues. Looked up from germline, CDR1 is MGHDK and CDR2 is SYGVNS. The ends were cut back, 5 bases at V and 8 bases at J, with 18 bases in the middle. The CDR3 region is CASSTGYLFGGYTF. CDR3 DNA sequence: TGTGCCAGCAGTACGGGTTATCTGTTCGGAGGCTACACCTTC.

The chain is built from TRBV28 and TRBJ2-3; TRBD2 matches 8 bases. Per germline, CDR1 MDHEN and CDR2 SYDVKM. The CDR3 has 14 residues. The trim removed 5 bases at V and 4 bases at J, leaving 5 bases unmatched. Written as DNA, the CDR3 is TGTGCCAGCAGTAAAGCGGGGGCCCCAGATACGCAGTATTTT. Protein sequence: CASSKAGAPDTQYF.

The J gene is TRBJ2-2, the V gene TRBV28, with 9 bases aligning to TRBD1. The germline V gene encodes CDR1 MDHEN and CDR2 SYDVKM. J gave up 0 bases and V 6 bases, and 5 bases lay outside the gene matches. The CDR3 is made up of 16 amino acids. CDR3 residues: CASRYRQGANTGELFF. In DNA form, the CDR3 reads TGTGCCAGCAGATACCGACAGGGGGCGAACACCGGGGAGCTGTTTTTT.